These 21 T cell receptor beta chains share one sample of origin, sequenced in a study of cytomegalovirus exposure and HLA in healthy donors (dated by TCRdb to between 2016 and 2019). Library prep was done by the immunoSEQ multiplex PCR assay. A mixture of 60 forward primers for TCR Vbeta segments and 13 reverse primers for TCR Jbeta segments was used in the multiplex PCR. The immuneACCESS repertoire file appears here via TCRdb, limited to in-frame rearrangements. These files lack a portion of the clones; in checked studies, under half of the deficit traces to unresolved V genes, and the cause of the others is not known. This sample gives 200,000 or so clones in total; approximately 82% of them show up just once. The ten largest clones represent 0.6% to 0.7% of the sample. The sequenced sample consisted of PBMCs. These receptors all come from a man in his late teens or twenties in good health and CMV-seronegative.

CDR3 sequence (DNA): TGCAGCGTTGGGGACATCGCTCCTTTTGGCTACACCTTC. Encoded protein: CSVGDIAPFGYTF. The chain recombines TRBV29-1 with TRBJ1-2; a weak D match, TRBD1 (6 bases). This CDR3 contains 13 residues. Trimming pared 4 bases from V and 7 bases from J, leaving 16 bases between. Germline values: CDR1 SQVTM, CDR2 ANQGSEA.

The rearrangement links TRBV6-1 to TRBJ2-7, with 7 nucleotides matching TRBD2. The CDR3 totals 15 residues. CDR1 MNHNS and CDR2 SASEGT come from the germline V gene. Trimming removed 10 bases from V and 2 bases from J; junction bases left unmatched: 14. The CDR3 sequence is CATSRVLAQTYEQYF. As DNA, the CDR3 is TGTGCCACCTCGAGGGTACTAGCGCAAACCTACGAGCAGTACTTC.

Worth noting for this clone: The same CDR3 is also encoded by other DNA sequences in this sample. The chain is built from TRBV5-1 and TRBJ2-7, with unresolved D. V lost 2 bases and J 6 bases, leaving 9 bases between the germline ends. Germline CDR1 reads SGHRS; CDR2 reads YFSETQ. The CDR3 is 12 amino acids. This chain's CDR3 is CASSLRGSEQYF. The CDR3 DNA reads TGCGCCAGCAGCTTACGAGGAAGCGAGCAGTACTTC.

In this sample, this clone turned up once. CDR3: CASSETANTEAFF. DNA of the CDR3: TGTGCCAGCAGCGAGACAGCGAACACTGAAGCTTTCTTT. The chain joins TRBV27 to TRBJ1-1, with D possibly matching TRBD1 (5 bases). The V gene's germline CDR1 is MNHEY and CDR2 SMNVEV (reference sequence). Trimming removed 6 bases at V and 1 base at J, with 9 bases between. The CDR3 has 13 amino acids.

The V and J genes are TRBV5-1 and TRBJ2-5, with D maybe TRBD2 (5 bases). Between the trimmed V and J ends, which lost 2 bases and 4 bases, there was a span of 15 bases. Germline lookup yields CDR1 SGHRS and CDR2 YFSETQ. This CDR3 has 15 residues. CDR3: CASSFSREGLETQYF. The CDR3 nucleotides read TGCGCCAGCAGCTTTTCGAGGGAAGGGTTAGAGACCCAGTACTTC.

The sample holds a few counts of this clone. This chain links TRBV7-9 with TRBJ2-7, with D maybe TRBD2 (6 bases). This CDR3 is built from 14 residues. V lost 4 bases and J lost 3, with 13 bases in between. Per germline, CDR1 SEHNR and CDR2 FQNEAQ (reference sequence). The CDR3 nucleotides are TGTGCCAGCAGCTCCCGGACTAATAACTACGAGCAGTACTTC. This gives the protein CASSSRTNNYEQYF.

CDR3 sequence: CASSFPIGGEGYSNQPQHF. In DNA form, the CDR3 reads TGTGCCAGCAGTTTCCCCATAGGGGGCGAAGGGTATAGCAATCAGCCCCAGCATTTT. The chain combines TRBV28 with TRBJ1-5; TRBD1 matches at 7 bases. The V segment lost 3 bases and the J segment 0 bases; nucleotides outside the gene matches: 14. This CDR3 comprises 19 residues. The germline CDR1 and CDR2 sequences are MDHEN and SYDVKM. The variable domain in full, completed from reference TRBV28 and TRBJ1-5, reads DVKVTQSSRYLVKRTGEKVFLECVQDMDHENMFWYRQDPGLGLRLIYFSYDVKMKEKGDIPEGYSVSREKKERFSLILESASTNQTSMYLCASSFPIGGEGYSNQPQHFGDGTRLSIL.

This clone was seen a few times. The chain employs TRBV5-1 and TRBJ2-7; perhaps TRBD2 as D (6 bases). V lost 1 base to trimming and J lost 4 bases, with 12 bases between them. Germline loops: CDR1 SGHRS, CDR2 YFSETQ. The CDR3 loop spans 14 amino acids. CDR3 in amino acids: CASSLYGGEYEQYF. Here the CDR3 DNA reads TGCGCCAGCAGCTTGTACGGGGGAGAGTACGAGCAGTACTTC.

As for this clone: At one of its ends the junction is not consistent with the germline gene, which may arise from a read error. Other DNA sequences in this specimen translate into the identical CDR3. The V and J genes are TRBV4-2 and TRBJ2-7; 9 bases match TRBD2. Germline assignment: CDR1 LGHNA and CDR2 YNFKEQ. CDR3 length: 15 residues. The CDR3 spells CASSQDSGSSYEQYF. The DNA for the CDR3 is TGTGCCAGCAGCCAAGATAGCGGGAGCTCCTACGAACAGTACTTC.

This clone was recorded once. The chain couples TRBV5-1 to TRBJ2-3, with D possibly matching TRBD2 (6 bases). The CDR3 length is 14 residues. CDR1 is SGHRS, CDR2 YFSETQ, per germline. V lost 2 bases, J lost 4 bases, and 11 bases lay in between. CDR3 bases: TGCGCCAGCAGCTTATCCGGGGAGGCAGATACGCAGTATTTT. Translating gives CASSLSGEADTQYF.

This clone was recorded once. The rearrangement uses TRBV7-9 and TRBJ1-2, with TRBD1 matching 8 bases. CDR1 and CDR2 (germline): SEHNR, FQNEAQ (reference sequence). The CDR3 is 15 amino acids. The J segment lost 5 bases and the V segment lost 5 bases, leaving 10 bases of the junction unmatched. CDR3 region: CASSPGQGLNYGYTF. The CDR3 DNA reads as TGTGCCAGCAGCCCCGGACAGGGATTGAATTATGGCTACACCTTC.

J is TRBJ2-5 and V is TRBV7-3, with no clear D. The V gene lost 4 bases and the J gene lost 4 bases, with 10 bases spanning the gap. Germline CDR1 reads SGHTA; CDR2 reads FQGTGA. CDR3 length: 13 amino acids. CDR3 nucleotides: TGTGCCAGCAGCTACGATTGGGCAGAGACCCAGTACTTC. Protein: CASSYDWAETQYF.

The chain has TRBV10-3 and TRBJ1-4, with 7 bases aligning to TRBD1. The CDR3 is made up of 14 amino acids. V gave up 6 bases and J gave up 1 base; unmatched junction bases: 2. CDR1 is ENHRY, CDR2 SYGVKD, per germline. In nucleotides, the CDR3 is TGTGCCATCAGCGACAGGGTAACTAATGAAAAACTGTTTTTT. Translation gives CAISDRVTNEKLFF.

J is TRBJ2-7 and V is TRBV5-6; D is uncertain. Trimming removed 1 base from V and 0 bases from J, with 5 bases in between. CDR3 length: 13 residues. In germline, CDR1 is SGHDT, CDR2 YYEEEE. CDR3 DNA sequence: TGTGCCAGCAGCTTGTTCAGCTCCTACGAGCAGTACTTC. This gives the protein CASSLFSSYEQYF. The entire variable domain, with the rest obtained from reference TRBV5-6 and TRBJ2-7, is as follows: DAGVTQSPTHLIKTRGQQVTLRCSPKSGHDTVSWYQQALGQGPQFIFQYYEEEERQRGNFPDRFSGHQFPNYSSELNVNALLLGDSALYLCASSLFSSYEQYFGPGTRLTVT.

The V gene is TRBV9, the J gene TRBJ1-2; D not certain. Between the trimmed V and J ends, which lost 0 bases and 4 bases, there was a span of 10 bases. Looked up from germline, CDR1 is SGDLS and CDR2 is YYNGEE. The CDR3 loop spans 14 amino acids. In nucleotides, the CDR3 is TGTGCCAGCAGCGTAGATGACACTCTCTATGGCTACACCTTC. It yields the protein CASSVDDTLYGYTF.

This clone has a handful of counts. The rearrangement uses TRBV19 and TRBJ1-1, with 7 bases identical to TRBD1. Per the germline V gene, CDR1 is LNHDA and CDR2 is SQIVND (reference sequence). Trimming cost V 7 bases and J 2 bases; bases outside gene matches: 7. The CDR3 runs to 14 residues. CDR3 DNA sequence: TGTGCCAGTACCGACGACAGGGTCAACACTGAAGCTTTCTTT. The encoded protein is CASTDDRVNTEAFF.

CDR3 in DNA: TGTGCCAGCAGTGAATACGCAGGGAGGTTAAAAGCTTTCTTT. This gives the protein CASSEYAGRLKAFF. V gene TRBV6-1 combines with J gene TRBJ1-1; D is possibly TRBD1 (5 bases). V lost 2 bases, J lost 9 bases, and 16 bases lay in between. This CDR3 contains 14 residues. Germline V gene sequence: CDR1 MNHNS, CDR2 SASEGT.

The V gene is TRBV2, the J gene TRBJ1-1; weak D call: TRBD1 (5 bases). With 7 bases removed from V and 8 bases from J, the gap between germline ends came to 14 bases. Germline V gene sequence: CDR1 SNHLY, CDR2 FYNNEI. The CDR3 covers 12 residues. CDR3 bases: TGTGCCAGCACCACCACTGGGGGGGAAGCTTTCTTT. Translated: CASTTTGGEAFF.

V gene TRBV9 combines with J gene TRBJ1-1, with 8 positions matching TRBD1. The CDR3 contains 14 residues. Germline CDR1 reads SGDLS; CDR2 reads YYNGEE. J was trimmed by 5 bases and V by 4 bases; bases with no gene match: 7. This CDR3 is CASSFGTGGTEAFF. The CDR3 DNA is TGTGCCAGCAGCTTTGGGACAGGCGGGACTGAAGCTTTCTTT. The whole variable domain, filled in from reference TRBV9 and TRBJ1-1, reads DSGVTQTPKHLITATGQRVTLRCSPRSGDLSVYWYQQSLDQGLQFLIQYYNGEERAKGNILERFSAQQFPDLHSELNLSSLELGDSALYFCASSFGTGGTEAFFGQGTRLTVV.

The rearrangement links TRBV18 to TRBJ2-2; 11 bases fit TRBD2. With V trimmed by 4 bases and J by 4 bases, 2 bases remained unmatched. Germline V gene sequence: CDR1 KGHSH, CDR2 LQKENI. The CDR3 extends over 15 amino acids. CDR3: CASSRLAGGTGELFF. In nucleotides, the CDR3 is TGTGCCAGCTCACGCCTAGCGGGAGGCACCGGGGAGCTGTTTTTT.

This clone was seen a single time. V usage is TRBV28 and J usage is TRBJ2-5, with TRBD1 matching 10 bases. The trim removed 9 bases at V and 5 bases at J, leaving 6 bases unmatched. This CDR3 is built from 13 residues. Germline CDR1 is MDHEN and CDR2 is SYDVKM. CDR3 region: CASGQGVRETQYF. The CDR3 coding sequence is TGTGCCAGTGGACAGGGGGTACGGGAGACCCAGTACTTC.